This is a list of T cell receptor beta chains from one sample in a study of early T cells in non-severe SARS-CoV-2 infection. TCRdb reprocessed the 5' RACE reads via MiXCR and lists one record per CDR3 protein. Seen here are around 29,000 distinct CDR3 sequences, approximately 6% observed once, and the top ten hold less than 6%. The sample taken for sequencing was whole blood. The receptors shown here come from an adult who was a healthcare worker with PCR-confirmed SARS-CoV-2 infection or an uninfected control (not recorded which). Each CDR3 is given with its conserved first and last residue. A D gene is named only where the DNA matches it firmly. A clone size is listed for some rows: how often the clone was seen (once, few, many), or a class if it is expanded.

d_call,v_call,clone_size,j_call,cdr3_nt,cdr3_aa
NA,TRBV5-5,many,TRBJ1-5,TGTGCCAGCAGCTACTCAGGTCAGCCCCAGCATTTT,CASSYSGQPQHF
TRBD2,TRBV13,NA,TRBJ2-5,TGTGCCAGCAGCCTAGCGGGGGCGTCCGAGACCCAGTACTTC,CASSLAGASETQYF
NA,TRBV27,many,TRBJ2-5,TGTGCCAGCAGTACCCGGGACCACCAAGAGACCCAGTACTTC,CASSTRDHQETQYF
TRBD1,TRBV25-1,many,TRBJ1-1,TGTGCCAGCAGTGGAAGGGACAGTTGGATTGAAGCTTTCTTT,CASSGRDSWIEAFF
TRBD1,TRBV20-1,many,TRBJ2-1,TGCAGTGCCCTACAACAGGGGAGTGTCTACAATGAGCAGTTCTTC,CSALQQGSVYNEQFF
TRBD2,TRBV29-1,NA,TRBJ2-1,TGCAGCGTTGAAGATCCTGGACTAGCGGGGAAGAATGAGCAGTTCTTC,CSVEDPGLAGKNEQFF
NA,TRBV28,few,TRBJ2-7,TGTGCCAGCAGGGGGTGGGACGAGCAGTACTTC,CASRGWDEQYF
NA,TRBV20-1,many,TRBJ2-3,TGCAGTGCTAGAGGACTGGATACGCAGTATTTT,CSARGLDTQYF
NA,TRBV7-3,many,TRBJ2-3,TGTGCCAGCAGTACGGGACCTAAAGATACGCAGTATTTT,CASSTGPKDTQYF
NA,TRBV6-5,many,TRBJ2-7,TGTGCCAGCAGTTTGCAGGGCCCCTACGAGCAGTACTTC,CASSLQGPYEQYF
TRBD1,TRBV25-1,few,TRBJ1-4,TGTGCCAGCAGAAGCAGGGGGCCGGTTGAAAAACTGTTTTTT,CASRSRGPVEKLFF
NA,TRBV29-1,few,TRBJ1-1,TGCAGCGTTGAAGCCGGTAGGACTGAAGCTTTCTTT,CSVEAGRTEAFF
NA,TRBV7-2,many,TRBJ1-6,TGTGCCAGCAGCTCCTCAGGTGTTAACTCCTATAATTCACCCCTCCACTTT,CASSSSGVNSYNSPLHF
NA,TRBV5-5,many,TRBJ1-5,TGTGCCAGCAGCCGAGGGGGGTCACGGAACAATCAGCCCCAGCATTTT,CASSRGGSRNNQPQHF
NA,TRBV7-2,many,TRBJ1-2,TGTGCCAGCAGCTTAGCGGGCGGGAATATCTATGGCTACACCTTC,CASSLAGGNIYGYTF
NA,TRBV7-6,many,TRBJ2-3,TGTGCCAGCAGCTTACCGGGCCATAGCACAGATACGCAGTATTTT,CASSLPGHSTDTQYF
NA,TRBV5-1,NA,TRBJ1-2,TGCGCCAGCAGCTTGGAGTGGGAGGTGGATGGCTACACCTTC,CASSLEWEVDGYTF
NA,TRBV7-3,many,TRBJ2-2,TGTGCCAGCAGCTTAATCCCGGGGGTGAACACCGGGGAGCTGTTTTTT,CASSLIPGVNTGELFF
TRBD1,TRBV4-1,many,TRBJ2-1,TGCGCCAGCAGCCTCCAGGACAGGGTCTCCTACAATGAGCAGTTCTTC,CASSLQDRVSYNEQFF
NA,TRBV10-3,many,TRBJ2-3,TGTGCCATCAGGGAGGGTTCGGGCACAGATACGCAGTATTTT,CAIREGSGTDTQYF
TRBD2,TRBV20-1,few,TRBJ2-3,TGCAGTGCTAGGTTGCGGGGGGGCCCTGGAGATACGCAGTATTTT,CSARLRGGPGDTQYF
TRBD1,TRBV29-1,many,TRBJ1-1,TGCAGCGTCCAAGAGGGGACAGGCGGTGACATGAACACTGAAGCTTTCTTT,CSVQEGTGGDMNTEAFF
NA,TRBV19,NA,TRBJ2-7,TGTGCCAGTAAGGGACCTTACTCCTACGAGCAGTACTTC,CASKGPYSYEQYF
TRBD1,TRBV4-3,many,TRBJ2-6,TGCGCCAGCAGCGTCCTAGCGGACAGGGGGCTTTCTGGGGCCAACGTCCTGACTTTC,CASSVLADRGLSGANVLTF
TRBD2,TRBV20-1,NA,TRBJ2-7,TGCAGTGCCCCGTCGGCTAGCGGGGGGGAGGAGCAGTACTTC,CSAPSASGGEEQYF
NA,TRBV6-5,many,TRBJ1-1,TGTGCCAGCAGCCTGGGGGGCCGCACTGAAGCTTTCTTT,CASSLGGRTEAFF